This T cell receptor (beta chain) is from a study of T cells in Graves' hyperthyroidism and ophthalmopathy (dated by TCRdb to the late 2010s). Turning to the overall study: Peripheral blood samples were taken at initial diagnosis, before any treatment was given. TCR V-J signatures able to tell the groups apart were searched for in a discovery cohort of some 97 patients, of whom over 40 had Graves' ophthalmopathy and under 65 had stable Graves' hyperthyroidism. Prospective prediction of ophthalmopathy was tested in an independent validation cohort of fewer than 20 hyperthyroidism patients and some 17 patients who later progressed to ophthalmopathy. The roughly 90 discovery patients were divided at random into training and test sets in a 7:3 ratio. The study also compared thyroid tissue and blood T-cell repertoires from roughly 6 Graves' hyperthyroidism patients. Once sampling was done, hyperthyroidism patients were given methimazole at a starting dose of 30 mg daily, whereas ophthalmopathy patients were given high-dose intravenous methylprednisolone. TCR Vbeta CDR3 sequencing of 130 to 150 peripheral blood samples (around 45 ophthalmopathy, about 74 hyperthyroidism and roughly 17 progressor patients) is reported in the paper.

The TCR beta CDR3 regions were amplified from the RNA transcripts. For the first round of RT-PCR on the TCR CDR3, the HTBI primer set was used together with the Qiagen OneStep RT-PCR kit. The libraries were constructed in a second round of multiplex PCR and then size-selected and purified. Sequencing of the libraries was done on an Illumina HiSeq2000 using paired-end 100 bp reads. The original methods were these. SOAPnuke was used to process the raw data, removing reads that contained adapters or uncalled bases, had a mean Phred below 15, or lacked an exact match to the constant primer or identifier. COPE v1.2.5 was used to merge the high-quality paired reads, and each unique nucleotide sequence was defined as a clonotype. Clonotypes were aligned to IMGT TRBV, TRBD and TRBJ reference segments using MiTCR v1.1. Only V-J combinations with frequency above 0.0001, covering 98% to 99.2% of repertoires, were analysed. The TCS score was defined as the ratio of F50 (clonal expansion) to E x V (chaos), calculated using BLOSUM62-based TCRdist between CDR3 peptides within each V-J. Welch's t-statistics and random forest reduced 450 to 600 V-J features to roughly 13, which were used in a naive Bayes classifier (R e1071). TCRdb reanalyzed the raw reads on its own, using fastp at Q25 for trimming and MiXCR for clone calling, and kept in-frame beta chains. One record per CDR3 amino acid sequence lists the most common genes and DNA. TCRdb, not the original authors, processed these V and J calls. For this sample the table gives around 690,000 distinct CDR3 sequences, of which 15% to 20% were detected only once. The ten top clones hold 15% to 17% of the sample.

This clonotype was picked up many times. The antigen it recognizes is unknown. Per-base quality was not reported, and no clone a single base away is much larger than it. V loses 3 bases of germline sequence and J loses 4 bases, and the interval between the two ends is 15 bases. CDR1 and CDR2 are drawn from the germline V gene: KGHSH, LQKENI. The cysteine opens and the phenylalanine closes a CDR3 of 15 amino acids. Left in the record is the CDR3 DNA by itself, 45 bases read in frame from the first base. General findings and caveats noted by the study authors: In validation, progression to ophthalmopathy was predicted by the model with roughly 69% sensitivity and roughly 72% specificity, a median of roughly 6 months before onset. Sample size was not statistically predetermined, and investigators were not blinded to group allocation. Ophthalmopathy was separated from stable hyperthyroidism by a 13 V-J signature model, with 85% to 90% sensitivity and about 81% specificity obtained in cross-validation and 80%/75% obtained in testing. Most expanded thyroid clonotypes (frequency above 0.001) were also found in blood, which suggests that blood repertoires may mirror thyroid immune responses.

Stable Graves' hyperthyroidism was defined as no progression to ophthalmopathy during 18 months of follow-up. Hyperthyroidism patients were newly diagnosed, had a disease duration of under 2 months, and were aged 18 to 65 years. Exclusion was applied to patients with uncontrolled infections, other autoimmune diseases, pregnancy or lactation. Diagnoses were based on clinical symptoms, serum thyroxine and TRAb, thyroid ultrasound and orbital computed tomography. Ficoll-Paque density gradient centrifugation was used to isolate PBMCs from around 10 ml of fresh peripheral blood. Total RNA was extracted using Trizol reagent, and RNA quality was assessed on an Agilent 2100 Bioanalyzer.

The specimen was blood. The sequence links TRBV18 to TRBJ2-5; too little of a D gene remains to name it. This TCR was recovered from a man aged 45-65 years with Graves' hyperthyroidism. The DNA reads TGTGCCAGCTCACCGCCCGAGTCTCTGGGAGAGACCCAGTACTTC. This sequence encodes CASSPPESLGETQYF.